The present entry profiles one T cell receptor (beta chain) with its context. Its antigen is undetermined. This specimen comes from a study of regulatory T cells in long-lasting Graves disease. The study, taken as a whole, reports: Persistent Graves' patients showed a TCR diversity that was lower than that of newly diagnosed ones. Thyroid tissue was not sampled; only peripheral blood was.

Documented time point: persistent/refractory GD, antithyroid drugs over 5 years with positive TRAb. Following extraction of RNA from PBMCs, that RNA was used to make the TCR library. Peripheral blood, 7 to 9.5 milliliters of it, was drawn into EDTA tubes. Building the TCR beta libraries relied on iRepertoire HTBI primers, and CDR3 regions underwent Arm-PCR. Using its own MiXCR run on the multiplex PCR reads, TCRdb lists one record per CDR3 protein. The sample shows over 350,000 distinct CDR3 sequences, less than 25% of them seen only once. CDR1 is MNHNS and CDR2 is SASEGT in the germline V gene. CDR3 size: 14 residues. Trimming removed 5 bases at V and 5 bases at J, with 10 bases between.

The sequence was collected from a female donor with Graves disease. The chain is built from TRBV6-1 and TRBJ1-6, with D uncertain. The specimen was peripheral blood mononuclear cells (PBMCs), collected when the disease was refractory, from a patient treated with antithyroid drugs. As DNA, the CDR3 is TGTGCCAGCAGTCAGGACTCGGATAATTCACCCCTCCACTTT. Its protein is CASSQDSDNSPLHF.